This T cell receptor beta chain is from a study of T cell repertoires in cytomegalovirus infection (dated by TCRdb to the late 2010s). In terms of the full investigation: Recently identified HLA-C-restricted CMV epitopes, whose presentation resists viral immunomodulation, were targeted by peptide stimulations together with well-studied HLA-B-restricted epitopes. Because public TCR beta signatures pointed to carriage of CMV infection together with the matching HLA type, the HLA type of each donor mattered for the analysis.

A word on this clonotype: The antigen it binds to is not known. No quality values exist for individual bases; no much larger clone is one base distant.

Read against the paper, the sample's treatment or condition label means: in vitro stimulation with specific CMV peptide epitopes to enrich CMV-specific T cells. The germline V gene yields KGHSH for CDR1 and LQKENI for CDR2. V is reduced by 0 bases and J by 0 bases, leaving a spacing of 2 bases between them. The CDR3 sequence holds 13 residues, the cysteine and phenylalanine included. Only CDR3 DNA remains: 39 bases, in frame from the first base. Overall results and qualifications from the work: In both this cohort and an independent roughly 330-donor cohort, the cumulative frequency of public TCR beta family members distinguished carriers of CMV infection plus the relevant HLA type. The ex vivo response was dominated by HLA-C-restricted CMV-specific TCR beta clonotypes, which also provided the single most frequent clonotype in two of eight donors.

The sequencer was an Illumina HiSeq 1500. TCRdb passed the public sequencing reads through fastp at Q25 and MiXCR, retaining productive beta sequences. Every entry covers one CDR3 protein and lists the most common genes and DNA from its rows. The sample table lists 380,000 or so distinct CDR3 sequences, roughly 36% of them with a count of one. 13% of the sample rests with the top ten. The chain was built from TRBV18 and TRBJ2-5; too little of a D gene remains to name it. Sequences were derived from cultured PBMCs, sampled from culture after CMV antigen stimulation. The TCR was taken from a human donor in good health (CMV status not recorded). Some clones in this sample may be carry-over from other donors' samples. The CDR3 protein: CASSPPYQETQYF. The sequenced DNA: TGTGCCAGCTCACCACCGTACCAAGAGACCCAGTACTTC.